These 31 T cell receptor beta chains came from one sample sequenced in a study of OX40 agonist ivuxolimab in advanced cancers. Receptor amplification or capture employed the immunoSEQ multiplex PCR assay. TCRdb stores this immuneACCESS table with in-frame sequences only. Part of the clones is absent; in the studies checked, under half of the shortfall reflects unresolved V genes, and no reason is known for the rest. The sample yields about 46,000 clones; over 75% were counted once. The ten largest clones take up about three fifths of the sample. The sample consisted of CD4+ or CD8+ T cells sorted from blood, taken in a trial of the OX40 agonist ivuxolimab. These receptors came from an adult with an advanced solid tumor such as melanoma, head and neck, liver or kidney cancer.

V gene TRBV11-3 combines with J gene TRBJ2-1; maybe TRBD2 (7 bases). V dropped 1 base and J dropped 7 bases, with 17 bases sitting between them. CDR3 length: 16 residues. Germline CDR1 is SGHNT and CDR2 is YENEEA. The CDR3 spells CASSLGEGGEVNEQFF. CDR3 sequence (DNA): TGTGCCAGCAGCTTAGGGGAGGGGGGAGAGGTGAATGAGCAGTTCTTC.

This clone showed up just once. This sequence joins TRBV7-6 and TRBJ2-2, with 8 bases matching TRBD1. J gave up 9 bases and V 5 bases, and 17 bases lay outside the gene matches. The germline V gene encodes CDR1 SGHVS and CDR2 FNYEAQ. The CDR3 contains 17 residues. Here the CDR3 DNA reads TGTGCCAGCAGCACCCGACAAGGACAGGGTGGGCGCCGGGAGCTGTTTTTT. Translated: CASSTRQGQGGRRELFF.

CDR3 sequence: CASLSSRDGTPEAFF. DNA for the CDR3: TGTGCCAGCCTCTCTAGTAGGGACGGAACGCCTGAAGCTTTCTTT. V and J are TRBV2 and TRBJ1-1; D might be TRBD1 (5 bases). Trimming removed 8 bases from V and 6 bases from J, with 22 bases in between. The CDR3 consists of 15 residues. The V gene's germline CDR1 is SNHLY and CDR2 FYNNEI.

The CDR3 DNA is TGTGCCAGCAGTAGGGACACCCGGGCGGGGGGCTACACCTTC. The encoded protein is CASSRDTRAGGYTF. The chain couples TRBV25-1 to TRBJ1-2, with D perhaps TRBD1 (6 bases). V was clipped by 5 bases and J by 8 bases, with 18 bases between them. The germline gives CDR1 MGHDK, CDR2 SYGVNS. CDR3 length: 14 amino acids.

This sequence joins TRBV4-2 and TRBJ2-3, with 7 positions matching TRBD2. This CDR3 spans 16 amino acids. Germline CDR1 and CDR2: LGHNA and YNFKEQ. With V trimmed by 4 bases and J by 2 bases, 9 bases remained unmatched. The CDR3 DNA follows: TGTGCCAGCAGCCGGGGGGAGCGGGAACACACAGATACGCAGTATTTT. This codes for CASSRGEREHTDTQYF.

This clone occurred once. J is TRBJ2-5 and V is TRBV6-1; 12 nucleotides agree with TRBD2. V lost 2 bases and J lost 2; bases outside the gene matches: 0. Germline V gene lookup returns CDR1 MNHNS and CDR2 SASEGT. The CDR3 spans 15 residues. CDR3 loop: CASSELAGGQETQYF. The DNA of the CDR3 is TGTGCCAGCAGTGAACTAGCGGGGGGGCAAGAGACCCAGTACTTC.

This clone was seen just once. The chain combines TRBV19 with TRBJ1-1, with D unresolved. The V and J ends lost 7 bases and 3 bases respectively, with 18 bases between them. Germline CDR1 LNHDA, CDR2 SQIVND (reference sequence). The length of the CDR3 is 15 residues. CDR3 coding DNA: TGTGCCAGTATTGGTGGCAAGTCGTATGACACTGAAGCTTTCTTT. Amino acids: CASIGGKSYDTEAFF.

This clone has only a few counts. The J gene is TRBJ1-4, the V gene TRBV28; a possible D gene is TRBD1 (5 bases). The V and J ends lost 6 bases and 7 bases respectively, with 15 bases between them. This CDR3 contains 14 residues. CDR1 is MDHEN and CDR2 is SYDVKM in the germline V gene. The CDR3, as DNA: TGTGCCAGCAGGGGGGGAGGGGCTCGTGAAAAACTGTTTTTT. Protein sequence: CASRGGGAREKLFF. The whole variable domain, remainder taken from reference TRBV28 and TRBJ1-4, is DVKVTQSSRYLVKRTGEKVFLECVQDMDHENMFWYRQDPGLGLRLIYFSYDVKMKEKGDIPEGYSVSREKKERFSLILESASTNQTSMYLCASRGGGAREKLFFGSGTQLSVL.

This clone was found once. This chain connects TRBV2 to TRBJ2-7, with 12 bases that match TRBD2. The CDR3 loop spans 14 amino acids. The J segment lost 3 bases and the V segment lost 6 bases, leaving 3 bases of the junction unmatched. The V gene's germline CDR1 is SNHLY and CDR2 FYNNEI. The CDR3 region is CASSLTSGSYEQYF. Here the CDR3 DNA reads TGTGCCAGCAGCCTGACTAGCGGGAGCTACGAGCAGTACTTC.

The rearrangement links TRBV6-1 to TRBJ2-2; D call uncertain. V was trimmed by 7 bases and J by 3 bases, leaving 6 bases between them. This CDR3 is 12 amino acids long. The germline V gene has CDR1 MNHNS and CDR2 SASEGT. As DNA, the CDR3 is TGTGCCAGCAATTTCTACACCGGGGAGCTGTTTTTT. It encodes CASNFYTGELFF.

The chain recombines TRBV12-5 with TRBJ2-5; TRBD2 agrees at 15 bases. Germline trimming cut 4 bases from V and 2 bases from J; bases unmatched to any gene: 2. Germline values: CDR1 LGHNT, CDR2 FRNRAP. This CDR3 is 16 amino acids long. CDR3 sequence: CASGSGTSGGQETQYF. Written as DNA, the CDR3 is TGTGCTAGTGGTTCCGGGACTAGCGGGGGGCAAGAGACCCAGTACTTC.

The V and J genes are TRBV18 and TRBJ1-1; 8 nucleotides match TRBD1. Per the germline V gene, CDR1 is KGHSH and CDR2 is LQKENI. With 4 bases clipped from V and 1 base from J, the junction kept 5 bases outside the gene matches. This CDR3 contains 15 residues. CDR3 residues: CASSRGGTGNTEAFF. The CDR3 region has the DNA TGTGCCAGCTCACGGGGAGGGACAGGGAACACTGAAGCTTTCTTT.

The chain links TRBV5-1 to TRBJ2-7; D call uncertain. Germline-derived CDR1 and CDR2 are SGHRS and YFSETQ. The CDR3 is 13 residues long. V lost 8 bases, J lost 5 bases, and 17 bases lay in between. CDR3 coding DNA: TGCGCCAGTACCCTGTCCAGTCTCCACGAGCAGTACTTC. It yields the protein CASTLSSLHEQYF. Based on the CDR3 plus reference TRBV5-1 and TRBJ2-7, the full variable domain is KAGVTQTPRYLIKTRGQQVTLSCSPISGHRSVSWYQQTPGQGLQFLFEYFSETQRNKGNFPGRFSGRQFSNSRSEMNVSTLELGDSALYLCASTLSSLHEQYFGPGTRLTVT.

The genes are TRBV6-5 and TRBJ1-4; 7 bases map to TRBD1. The CDR3 is made up of 16 amino acids. Germline-derived CDR1 and CDR2 are MNHEY and SVGAGI. V dropped 2 bases and J dropped 4; count of bases not matched to a gene: 7. The CDR3 spells CASSYPRTGINEKLFF. As DNA, the CDR3 is TGTGCCAGCAGTTACCCCCGGACAGGAATTAATGAAAAACTGTTTTTT.

J is TRBJ2-5 and V is TRBV7-2; TRBD2 matches at 7 bases. The CDR3 spans 14 residues. V lost 3 bases to trimming and J lost 3 bases; unmatched junction nucleotides: 4. Per germline, CDR1 SGHTA and CDR2 FQGNSA. In DNA, the CDR3 is TGTGCCAGCAGCTTTGTCGGGGGGAAAGAGACCCAGTACTTC. It encodes CASSFVGGKETQYF.

The V gene is TRBV7-2, the J gene TRBJ1-5, with D perhaps matching TRBD1 (6 bases). The germline V gene encodes CDR1 SGHTA and CDR2 FQGNSA. Trimming cost V 3 bases and J 2 bases, with 11 bases left between them. This CDR3 is built from 15 residues. This CDR3 is CASSFRGMGNQPQHF. The CDR3 DNA reads TGTGCCAGCAGCTTCAGGGGCATGGGCAATCAGCCCCAGCATTTT.

The chain links TRBV28 to TRBJ2-1; weak D call: TRBD2 (5 bases). The CDR3 covers 12 residues. From germline, CDR1 is MDHEN and CDR2 SYDVKM. Between the trimmed V and J ends, which lost 11 bases and 5 bases, there was a span of 13 bases. This CDR3 is CACGLVDNEQFF. CDR3 coding DNA: TGTGCCTGCGGACTGGTTGACAATGAGCAGTTCTTC.

The chain recombines TRBV5-4 with TRBJ1-2, with 8 nucleotides matching TRBD1. Trimming removed 4 bases from V and 4 bases from J; junction bases left unmatched: 9. The CDR3 contains 15 residues. Germline lookup yields CDR1 SGHNT and CDR2 YYREEE (reference sequence). The CDR3 sequence is CASSRDRRSTYGYTF. The DNA of the CDR3 is TGTGCCAGCAGCAGGGACAGGAGAAGTACCTATGGCTACACCTTC.

The gene calls are TRBV29-1 and TRBJ1-6; maybe TRBD1 (6 bases). V shed 0 bases and J shed 5 bases, with 14 bases lying between them. CDR1 and CDR2 from the germline V gene are SQVTM and ANQGSEA. This CDR3 region has 16 residues. In DNA, the CDR3 is TGCAGCGTTGAAGACTATGACAGGAGAGATAATTCACCCCTCCACTTT. Its translation: CSVEDYDRRDNSPLHF.

The chain carries TRBV19 and TRBJ2-7; D gene ambiguous. In germline, CDR1 is LNHDA, CDR2 SQIVND (reference sequence). The ends were cut back, 6 bases at V and 1 base at J, with 10 bases in the middle. This CDR3 is 13 amino acids long. CDR3 amino acids: CASRRRGSYEQYF. The DNA for the CDR3 is TGTGCCAGTAGGCGTCGTGGGTCCTACGAGCAGTACTTC.

CDR3 DNA sequence: TGTGCCAGCTCTCCTGACAACTATGGCTACACCTTC. Translated, it gives CASSPDNYGYTF. The chain uses TRBV18 and TRBJ1-2; D unclear. This CDR3 has 12 residues. CDR1 KGHSH and CDR2 LQKENI come from the germline V gene. Deletions cut 6 bases from V and 2 bases from J, with 7 bases between. Filled out from reference TRBV18 and TRBJ1-2, the complete variable domain reads NAGVMQNPRHLVRRRGQEARLRCSPMKGHSHVYWYRQLPEEGLKFMVYLQKENIIDESGMPKERFSAEFPKEGPSILRIQQVVRGDSAAYFCASSPDNYGYTFGSGTRLTVV.

The CDR3 loop reads CASSETASGGGPYNEQFF. The CDR3 DNA sequence: TGTGCCAGCAGTGAAACAGCTAGCGGGGGGGGTCCGTACAATGAGCAGTTCTTC. The chain employs TRBV6-1 and TRBJ2-1, with TRBD2 identical over 12 bases. This CDR3 region has 18 residues. Germline V lookup: CDR1 MNHNS, CDR2 SASEGT. V shed 2 bases and J 4 bases; nucleotides not matched to a gene: 9.

This clone was picked up one time. The rearrangement links TRBV11-2 to TRBJ2-3; 11 nucleotides match TRBD2. J was trimmed by 1 base and V by 5 bases; bases with no gene match: 14. Germline CDR1 and CDR2: SGHAT and FQNNGV. This CDR3 region has 19 residues. CDR3 loop: CASSPRGSGGAGGTDTQYF. In DNA form, the CDR3 reads TGTGCCAGCAGCCCACGTGGTAGCGGGGGGGCCGGGGGCACAGATACGCAGTATTTT.

The CDR3 loop reads CASSMDRANQPQHF. The CDR3 DNA reads as TGTGCCAGTAGTATGGACAGAGCCAATCAGCCCCAGCATTTT. The V gene is TRBV19, the J gene TRBJ1-5; TRBD1 might be the D (6 bases). CDR3 length: 14 residues. CDR1 is LNHDA and CDR2 is SQIVND in the germline V gene (reference sequence). V was trimmed by 3 bases and J by 3 bases, leaving 9 bases between them. The variable domain in full, completed from reference TRBV19 and TRBJ1-5, reads DGGITQSPKYLFRKEGQNVTLSCEQNLNHDAMYWYRQDPGQGLRLIYYSQIVNDFQKGDIAEGYSVSREKKESFPLTVTSAQKNPTAFYLCASSMDRANQPQHFGDGTRLSIL.

This chain links TRBV6-5 with TRBJ2-2; D call uncertain. The V gene's germline CDR1 is MNHEY and CDR2 SVGAGI. V lost 6 bases, J lost 8 bases, and 13 bases lay in between. This CDR3 contains 13 residues. The CDR3 region is CASRGHLIGELFF. The CDR3 nucleotides are TGTGCCAGCAGAGGCCACTTGATAGGGGAGCTGTTTTTT.

The chain employs TRBV5-1 and TRBJ1-2; weak D call: TRBD1 (6 bases). The CDR3 loop spans 15 amino acids. Deletions cut 0 bases from V and 5 bases from J, with 14 bases between. Germline V gives CDR1 SGHRS, CDR2 YFSETQ. This chain's CDR3 is CASSLGLRTAYGYTF. CDR3 in DNA: TGCGCCAGCAGCTTGGGACTAAGGACAGCTTATGGCTACACCTTC.

This chain connects TRBV7-8 to TRBJ1-4; no reliable D call. V was clipped by 2 bases and J by 8 bases, with 18 bases between them. The CDR3 consists of 16 residues. In germline, CDR1 is SGHVS, CDR2 FQNEAQ. The CDR3 is CASSLNRANPREKLFF. In nucleotides, the CDR3 is TGTGCCAGCAGCTTAAATCGGGCTAACCCTAGGGAAAAACTGTTTTTT.

V and J are TRBV9 and TRBJ2-3; TRBD2 might be the D (6 bases). In germline, CDR1 is SGDLS, CDR2 YYNGEE. V lost 0 bases to trimming and J lost 1 base, with 15 bases between them. The CDR3 spans 17 residues. CDR3 nucleotide sequence: TGTGCCAGCAGCGTAGCTACGGGAGCGGGTGGCACAGATACGCAGTATTTT. It translates to CASSVATGAGGTDTQYF.

The genes are TRBV27 and TRBJ2-7; unclear D gene. Germline V gene lookup returns CDR1 MNHEY and CDR2 SMNVEV (reference sequence). The CDR3 extends over 14 amino acids. Trimming pared 5 bases from V and 0 bases from J, leaving 11 bases between. The DNA for the CDR3 is TGTGCCAGCAGTCCCTCAGCACACTCCTACGAGCAGTACTTC. Its protein is CASSPSAHSYEQYF.

The V gene is TRBV7-9, the J gene TRBJ1-2; D gene uncertain. Trimming pared 6 bases from V and 6 bases from J, leaving 8 bases between. The V gene's germline CDR1 is SEHNR and CDR2 FQNEAQ (reference sequence). CDR3 length: 11 residues. The CDR3 DNA is TGTGCCAGCAGTCGTCAAGATGGCTACACCTTC. It encodes CASSRQDGYTF.

The V gene is TRBV10-1, the J gene TRBJ2-6; unclear D gene. This CDR3 comprises 14 residues. Trimming pared 3 bases from V and 0 bases from J, leaving 3 bases between. Germline CDR1 is WNHNN and CDR2 is SYGVQD (reference sequence). Here the CDR3 DNA reads TGCGCCAGCAGTGATCCCTCTGGGGCCAACGTCCTGACTTTC. Its protein is CASSDPSGANVLTF.